Listed below are T cell receptor beta chains from one sample, sequenced in a study of shared clonotypes between healthy human individuals. Data came from immunoSEQ multiplex PCR; TCRdb stores just in-frame clones and leaves some out. The table includes some 2,100,000 clones, 90% to 95% detected once. Sequencing was done on a sample of naive CD8+ T cells from PBMCs. The receptors here all came from a man aged 18 to 29 in good health. Some clones in this sample may be carry-over from other donors' samples. Both conserved end residues are part of each CDR3. The order of the fields is D gene, clone size, V gene, CDR3 length, J gene, CDR3 protein, CDR3 DNA. D genes are given only for firm matches. Clone size is stated in some rows and not others, as once, few, many or a class when expanded.

NA,few,TRBV25-1,12,TRBJ1-2,CASRGEGSGYTF,TGTGCCAGCAGGGGAGAAGGGTCGGGCTACACCTTC
NA,NA,TRBV7-6,13,TRBJ2-7,CASSLGEGNEQYF,TGTGCCAGCAGCTTAGGTGAGGGGAACGAGCAGTACTTC
NA,NA,TRBV6-5,13,TRBJ1-2,CASSPGGTFGYTF,TGTGCCAGCAGCCCCGGTGGGACCTTTGGCTACACCTTC
NA,NA,TRBV20-1,10,TRBJ2-3,CSAREDTQYF,TGCAGTGCTAGGGAAGATACGCAGTATTTT
NA,NA,TRBV2,14,TRBJ1-5,CASSDGSGNQPQHF,TGTGCCAGCAGTGACGGGAGTGGGAATCAGCCCCAGCATTTT
TRBD1,few,TRBV19,13,TRBJ1-1,CASRLDRGAEAFF,TGTGCCAGTAGATTGGACAGGGGGGCTGAAGCTTTCTTT
NA,NA,TRBV6-4,16,TRBJ2-5,CASSDSRRRAGETQYF,TGTGCCAGCAGTGACTCTCGTCGGCGGGCAGGGGAGACCCAGTACTTC
NA,NA,TRBV9,16,TRBJ2-1,CASTQSSGLGVNEQFF,TGTGCCAGCACCCAGAGCAGTGGGTTGGGAGTCAATGAGCAGTTCTTC
TRBD1,NA,TRBV10-3,17,TRBJ1-3,CAISDRPGGSSGNTIYF,TGTGCCATCAGTGACCGGCCAGGGGGATCTTCTGGAAACACCATATATTTT
TRBD1,NA,TRBV7-9,15,TRBJ2-7,CASSGKTGPADEQYF,TGTGCCAGCAGCGGGAAGACAGGGCCGGCTGACGAGCAGTACTTC
NA,NA,TRBV6-1,14,TRBJ1-2,CASSELISNYGYTF,TGTGCCAGCAGTGAACTGATCTCTAACTATGGCTACACCTTC
NA,NA,TRBV28,13,TRBJ1-1,CASTSLGGRAAFF,TGTGCCAGCACCTCCTTGGGGGGGCGGGCAGCTTTCTTT